These 29 T cell receptor beta chains originate from one sample sequenced in a study of early T cells in non-severe SARS-CoV-2 infection. TCRdb reanalysed the 5' RACE reads using MiXCR and keeps one entry per CDR3 protein. The repertoire includes about 71,000 distinct CDR3 sequences, roughly 12% of them detected once, and about 2.5% sits in the top ten. Sequences were derived from whole blood, sampled at baseline. The receptor source for this set is an adult who was a healthcare worker with PCR-confirmed SARS-CoV-2 infection or an uninfected control (not recorded which).

The CDR3 DNA is TGTGCCAGCATCCTGCCCCCGGGCACTGAAGCTTTCTTT. It specifies CASILPPGTEAFF. The chain joins TRBV6-5 to TRBJ1-1; no clear D gene. Trimming pared 7 bases from V and 4 bases from J, leaving 13 bases between. This CDR3 region has 13 residues. The V gene's germline CDR1 is MNHEY and CDR2 SVGAGI.

In this sample, this clonotype turned up many times. This sequence joins TRBV19 and TRBJ2-6; 8 bases align to TRBD1. This CDR3 is built from 15 residues. The V gene end was trimmed by 7 bases and the J gene end by 4 bases; junction bases not matched to a gene: 6. CDR1 is LNHDA, CDR2 SQIVND, per germline (reference sequence). The CDR3 DNA reads TGTGCCAGTACCACAGGGGGGACCGGGGCCAACGTCCTGACTTTC. The encoded protein is CASTTGGTGANVLTF.

This chain connects TRBV15 to TRBJ2-5; 7 bases agree with TRBD2. Germline CDR1 and CDR2: LNHNV and YYDKDF (reference sequence). The V and J ends lost 3 bases and 4 bases, in that order; junction bases with no gene match: 5. CDR3 length: 14 amino acids. CDR3 DNA: TGTGCCACCAGCAGCCCGGGGGGACCAGAGACCCAGTACTTC. It encodes CATSSPGGPETQYF.

This clonotype was detected ten times or more. The gene calls are TRBV7-9 and TRBJ2-3; possible D gene TRBD1, 6 bases. The CDR3 consists of 17 residues. V was shortened by 5 bases and J by 1 base, with 19 bases between the two germline ends. Looked up from germline, CDR1 is SEHNR and CDR2 is FQNEAQ (reference sequence). CDR3 in DNA: TGTGCCAGCAGCCCACCTACAGGGCGAGGGGGCACAGATACGCAGTATTTT. Its translation is CASSPPTGRGGTDTQYF.

In this sample, this clonotype turned up a few times. The V and J genes are TRBV28 and TRBJ1-2; D is undetermined. V lost 3 bases to trimming and J lost 5 bases, with 7 bases between them. This CDR3 is 12 amino acids long. Per germline, CDR1 MDHEN and CDR2 SYDVKM. The CDR3 loop is CASSLQPYGYTF. The CDR3 DNA reads TGTGCCAGCAGTTTGCAGCCTTATGGCTACACCTTC.

This clonotype was picked up a small number of times. The chain links TRBV24-1 to TRBJ2-5; 13 nucleotides line up with TRBD2. The CDR3 is made up of 15 amino acids. V was clipped by 9 bases and J by 4 bases; unmatched bases: 7. Germline CDR1 is KGHDR and CDR2 is SFDVKD. This CDR3 is CATATSGGAGETQYF. CDR3 sequence (DNA): TGTGCCACCGCTACTAGCGGGGGGGCCGGAGAGACCCAGTACTTC.

Many counts were recorded for this clonotype. This chain joins TRBV12-3 or TRBV12-4 and TRBJ2-2, with D maybe TRBD1 (6 bases). V was pared by 3 bases and J by 5 bases, with 13 bases between. CDR3 length: 15 residues. This CDR3 reads CASSFKGVGTGELFF. The CDR3 DNA is TGTGCCAGCAGTTTTAAGGGGGTAGGGACCGGGGAGCTGTTTTTT.

There are a few counts of this clonotype. The V gene is TRBV7-2, the J gene TRBJ2-5; TRBD1 is a possible D gene (5 bases). Germline CDR1 SGHTA, CDR2 FQGNSA. The CDR3 has 15 amino acids. V was trimmed by 1 base and J by 1 base, leaving 10 bases between them. CDR3 in amino acids: CASSLDAGSQETQYF. The CDR3 region has the DNA TGTGCCAGCAGCTTAGACGCAGGGTCCCAAGAGACCCAGTACTTC.

In this sample, this clonotype turned up once. This chain connects TRBV20-1 to TRBJ1-5; D possibly corresponds to TRBD1 (5 bases). V was shortened by 5 bases and J by 3 bases, with 17 bases between the two germline ends. Germline CDR1 reads DFQATT; CDR2 reads SNEGSKA (reference sequence). CDR3 length equals 15 residues. In DNA, the CDR3 is TGCAGTGCTTACCCCGGGACGGCCTACAATCAGCCCCAGCATTTT. This codes for CSAYPGTAYNQPQHF.

This clonotype was recorded a few times. J is TRBJ2-7 and V is TRBV7-2; unclear D gene. Trimming shortened V by 3 bases and J by 0 bases, and 6 bases separated the two germline ends. The CDR3 extends over 13 amino acids. CDR1 and CDR2 (germline): SGHTA, FQGNSA. CDR3 sequence reads: CASSFSNSYEQYF. CDR3 sequence (DNA): TGTGCCAGCAGCTTCTCTAACTCCTACGAGCAGTACTTC.

This clonotype turned up a few times. The gene calls are TRBV6-6 and TRBJ2-7; 8 nucleotides match TRBD1. The CDR3 totals 15 residues. J lost 6 bases, V lost 6 bases, and 13 bases had no gene match. The germline V gene has CDR1 MNHNY and CDR2 SVGAGI (reference sequence). Here the CDR3 DNA reads TGTGCCAGCAGCCAGACAGGGGACCCTTTAGGCGAGCAGTACTTC. This translates into CASSQTGDPLGEQYF.

The V gene is TRBV6-1, the J gene TRBJ2-7; 9 nucleotides align to TRBD1. After removal of 7 bases from V and 6 bases from J, the junction contained 7 bases not matched to a gene. In germline, CDR1 is MNHNS, CDR2 SASEGT. The CDR3 is made up of 13 amino acids. The CDR3 DNA reads as TGTGCCAGCAATAACAGGGGGCTCGGCGAGCAGTACTTC. Its protein is CASNNRGLGEQYF.

This clonotype has a handful of counts. This chain joins TRBV6-2 or TRBV6-3 and TRBJ2-7, with 7 bases matching TRBD1. After removal of 6 bases from V and 2 bases from J, the junction contained 7 bases not matched to a gene. This CDR3 region has 14 residues. Per the germline V gene, CDR1 is MNHEY and CDR2 is SVGEGT. The CDR3: CASRPTGSPYEQYF. The CDR3 DNA reads as TGTGCCAGCAGACCGACAGGGTCCCCCTACGAGCAGTACTTC.

This clonotype appeared once. The V gene is TRBV27, the J gene TRBJ1-2, with D possibly TRBD1 on 5 matching bases. The CDR3 consists of 15 residues. With 0 bases removed from V and 5 bases from J, the gap between germline ends came to 13 bases. CDR1 and CDR2 from the germline V gene are MNHEY and SMNVEV (reference sequence). CDR3 in DNA: TGTGCCAGCAGTTTATCTGGACAACCTACTTATGGCTACACCTTC. This sequence encodes CASSLSGQPTYGYTF.

The V and J genes are TRBV6-4 and TRBJ1-1; a possible D gene is TRBD1 (5 bases). The CDR3 loop spans 18 amino acids. Looked up from germline, CDR1 is MRHNA and CDR2 is SNTAGT. Trimming left V 5 bases short and J 8 bases short, with 30 bases between. The CDR3 here is CASSPTRGGSTDKIEAFF. In DNA form, the CDR3 reads TGTGCCAGCAGTCCGACCCGGGGGGGGTCCACCGATAAGATCGAAGCTTTCTTT.

The chain recombines TRBV28 with TRBJ2-3; 8 bases align to TRBD2. The CDR3 is 15 amino acids. Germline trimming cut 3 bases from V and 3 bases from J; bases unmatched to any gene: 5. Germline CDR1 is MDHEN and CDR2 is SYDVKM. The CDR3 sequence: CASSFGGGYTDTQYF. Written as DNA, the CDR3 is TGTGCCAGCAGTTTCGGCGGGGGGTATACAGATACGCAGTATTTT.

This clonotype was observed many times. The chain employs TRBV4-1 and TRBJ2-5, with TRBD2 matching 13 bases. Trimming removed 0 bases from V and 5 bases from J; junction bases left unmatched: 9. The CDR3 is 18 amino acids. Germline V lookup: CDR1 MGHRA, CDR2 YSYEKL. As DNA, the CDR3 is TGCGCCAGCAGCCAAGATAGTACTAGCGGGGGGGCCGGGGAGACCCAGTACTTC. Its protein is CASSQDSTSGGAGETQYF.

This clonotype was detected ten times or more. V usage is TRBV11-2 and J usage is TRBJ1-1, with D uncertain. V was clipped by 3 bases and J by 5 bases, with 13 bases between them. CDR1 SGHAT and CDR2 FQNNGV come from the germline V gene. This CDR3 comprises 14 residues. CDR3 loop: CASSFSGGETEAFF. The CDR3 DNA sequence: TGTGCCAGCAGCTTTTCGGGTGGAGAGACTGAAGCTTTCTTT.

The chain combines TRBV2 with TRBJ2-7; D is possibly TRBD2 (5 bases). Germline loops: CDR1 SNHLY, CDR2 FYNNEI. The length of the CDR3 is 15 residues. The V end was cut by 4 bases, the J end by 2 bases, with 15 bases between. Here the CDR3 DNA reads TGTGCCAGCAGTGCCCAGTCCCGGGGTACCTACGAGCAGTACTTC. Residues: CASSAQSRGTYEQYF.

This clonotype appeared a few times. The chain carries TRBV6-2 or TRBV6-3 and TRBJ2-2; weak D call: TRBD2 (5 bases). This CDR3 has 14 amino acids. The V gene's germline CDR1 is MNHEY and CDR2 SVGEGT. The V end was cut by 4 bases, the J end by 1 base, with 7 bases between. CDR3 in amino acids: CASSSGWNTGELFF. CDR3 in DNA: TGTGCCAGCAGTTCGGGATGGAACACCGGGGAGCTGTTTTTT.

This chain links TRBV11-2 with TRBJ2-1; 9 nucleotides align to TRBD2. CDR3 length: 17 amino acids. Germline V gene data show CDR1 as SGHAT and CDR2 as FQNNGV. V shed 5 bases, J shed 8 bases, and the junction held 16 bases outside the gene matches. The CDR3 spells CASSLRLAEGAVHEQFF. In nucleotides, the CDR3 is TGTGCCAGCAGCCTGCGACTAGCGGAGGGGGCAGTCCATGAGCAGTTCTTC. The whole variable domain, filled in from reference TRBV11-2 and TRBJ2-1, reads EAGVAQSPRYKIIEKRQSVAFWCNPISGHATLYWYQQILGQGPKLLIQFQNNGVVDDSQLPKDRFSAERLKGVDSTLKIQPAKLEDSAVYLCASSLRLAEGAVHEQFFGPGTRLTVL.

This clonotype came up a few times. This chain uses TRBV2 with TRBJ2-3; the D gene could be TRBD1 or TRBD2 (5 bases each). The V end was cut by 7 bases, the J end by 0 bases, with 11 bases between. This CDR3 is 14 amino acids long. Germline V gene data show CDR1 as SNHLY and CDR2 as FYNNEI. The CDR3 region has the DNA TGTGCCAGCAATTCGGGGCCTAGCACAGATACGCAGTATTTT. This encodes CASNSGPSTDTQYF.

The rearrangement joins TRBV19 to TRBJ2-3; TRBD2 agrees at 12 bases. The CDR3 contains 15 residues. CDR1 and CDR2 (germline): LNHDA, SQIVND (reference sequence). Trimming took 4 bases from V and 4 from J; bases not matched to a gene: 3. The DNA of the CDR3 is TGTGCCAGTAGTACTAGCGGGGGGGCCTCAGATACGCAGTATTTT. This codes for CASSTSGGASDTQYF.

This clonotype came up a few times. This chain links TRBV5-1 with TRBJ2-7; 8 bases match TRBD2. Germline CDR1 and CDR2: SGHRS and YFSETQ. The length of the CDR3 is 17 residues. The V segment lost 6 bases and the J segment 5 bases; nucleotides outside the gene matches: 19. The CDR3 nucleotides read TGCGCCAGCACCATGCGCCCCCCCGGGACTAGAGCCCACGAGCAGTACTTC. It codes for CASTMRPPGTRAHEQYF.

Comments on this clonotype: A much larger clone is a single base away; this may be a read error. This chain uses TRBV2 with TRBJ1-1; TRBD1 might be the D (6 bases). Germline CDR1 is SNHLY and CDR2 is FYNNEI. The CDR3 totals 14 residues. DNA for the CDR3: TGTGCCGGCAGTCTACAGGGCGCGAACACTGAAGCTTTCTTT. Amino acids: CAGSLQGANTEAFF.

The chain is built from TRBV10-3 and TRBJ2-2; D is possibly TRBD1 or TRBD2 (5 bases each). The CDR3 covers 17 residues. Trimming removed 1 base from V and 1 base from J, with 13 bases in between. Per the germline V gene, CDR1 is ENHRY and CDR2 is SYGVKD. The CDR3 reads CAISELIREKNTGELFF. CDR3 DNA: TGTGCCATCAGTGAGTTGATCAGGGAGAAGAACACCGGGGAGCTGTTTTTT.

This clonotype appeared a few times. The chain combines TRBV10-3 with TRBJ2-1, with 7 bases lining up with TRBD1. CDR1 ENHRY and CDR2 SYGVKD come from the germline V gene. The CDR3 has 15 amino acids. V was pared by 6 bases and J by 6 bases, with 11 bases of the junction left unmatched. CDR3 protein: CAIRKTPEGANEQFF. For the CDR3, the DNA is TGTGCCATCAGGAAGACTCCCGAGGGGGCCAATGAGCAGTTCTTC.

This clonotype was recorded only once. This rearrangement joins TRBV6-1 to TRBJ1-6; tentatively, D is TRBD1 (6 bases). In germline, CDR1 is MNHNS, CDR2 SASEGT. V lost 0 bases, J lost 7 bases, and 10 bases lay in between. CDR3 length equals 15 residues. The CDR3 protein is CASSEAAGHNSPLHF. The CDR3 bases are TGTGCCAGCAGTGAAGCAGCGGGACACAATTCACCCCTCCACTTT.

This CDR3 is CASSYFPPSTNTGELFF. The DNA for the CDR3 is TGTGCCAGCAGTTACTTTCCTCCATCGACGAACACCGGGGAGCTGTTTTTT. The V gene is TRBV6-5, the J gene TRBJ2-2; D uncertain. CDR3 length: 17 amino acids. V lost 1 base to trimming and J lost 0 bases, with 12 bases between them. The V gene's germline CDR1 is MNHEY and CDR2 SVGAGI.